Given below is one T cell receptor beta chain in context. Antigen specificity is unknown. This record belongs to a study of OX40 agonist ivuxolimab in advanced cancers. Method: immunoSEQ multiplex PCR; TCRdb's copy keeps in-frame clones and lacks some. The sample has over 40,000 clones, 80% seen once. Study results and limitations: CD8+ T cells showed, on average, more clonal expansion than CD4+ cells.

Germline V CDR1 and CDR2: SGHVS, FQNEAQ. The V end was cut by 5 bases, the J end by 6 bases, with 17 bases between. The CDR3 covers 14 residues. The rearrangement uses TRBV7-8 and TRBJ2-7; D could derive from TRBD1 or TRBD2 (5 bases each). The sequence derives from an adult with an advanced solid tumor such as melanoma, head and neck, liver or kidney cancer. The sequences come from CD4+ or CD8+ T cells sorted from blood, collected in a trial of the OX40 agonist ivuxolimab. The CDR3 DNA sequence: TGTGCCAGCAGCCCCACTATTATCGGGGCCGAGCAGTACTTC. Its translation: CASSPTIIGAEQYF.